This T cell receptor (beta chain) was retrieved from a study of T cells after yellow fever vaccination. TCRdb processed the 5' RACE reads anew with MiXCR; each CDR3 protein has one entry. The table records fewer than 350,000 distinct CDR3 sequences, approximately 4.3% of them present only once. The CDR3 spans 16 residues. The rearrangement links TRBV3-2 to TRBJ1-4. TRBV3-2 is shown as a pseudogene. This TCR was recovered from a man between 18 and 35 years old who received the YFV17D yellow fever vaccine. The sequenced sample was PBMCs, obtained 15 days after the yellow fever booster vaccination. Here the CDR3 reads CASSPPAAGDNEKLFF. Here the CDR3 DNA reads TGTGCCAGCAGCCCCCCGGCTGCGGGCGATAATGAAAAACTGTTTTTT.